This TCR beta chain came from a study of radiotherapy plus CTLA-4 blockade in lung cancer. Overall study results and limits: With interferon-beta, early dynamics of blood T cell clones were reported to best predict response.

On this clone itself: The antigen is not known.

The protocol was immunoSEQ multiplex PCR, while the TCRdb copy is restricted to in-frame clones and leaves out a portion. This table holds roughly 50,000 clones, about 72% found once. CDR3 size: 13 residues. The germline gives CDR1 SNHLY, CDR2 FYNNEI. Trimming took off 2 bases at V and 8 bases at J, with 12 bases between the two ends. V usage is TRBV2 and J usage is TRBJ1-2; tentatively, D is TRBD1 (5 bases). This specimen consisted of peripheral blood, obtained from a patient treated with radiotherapy plus ipilimumab. The TCR was taken from a human donor with non-small cell lung cancer who had stable disease on radiotherapy plus ipilimumab. The CDR3 region is CASSERGFGGYTF. The CDR3 DNA reads TGTGCCAGCAGTGAACGGGGGTTCGGAGGCTACACCTTC.